This TCR beta chain was captured by sequencing in a study of shared clonotypes between healthy human individuals. Turning to the study itself: A couple of women and a few men aged 18 to 49 made up the donors. Study results and caveats: Collection of samples was limited to blood; tissue repertoires likely differ.

Sequencing was performed with immunoSEQ multiplex PCR; in TCRdb, only in-frame clones are kept and a portion is missing. The sample holds around 350,000 clones, more than 60% seen once. CDR3 length: 16 amino acids. As to this clone: The antigen is unknown.

The sequence derives from a man between 25 and 39 years old in good health. The chain has TRBV21-1 and TRBJ1-1; TRBD1 reflects the table's D call only, with no check against the DNA. TRBV21-1 is flagged as a pseudogene. What was sequenced was memory CD4+ T cells sorted from blood. Regarding subset: CD45RA-negative fraction. Here the CDR3 DNA reads TGTGCCAGCAGCAAACCGGGGACAGGCTATCTACCGGAAGCTTTCTTT. It encodes CASSKPGTGYLPEAFF.